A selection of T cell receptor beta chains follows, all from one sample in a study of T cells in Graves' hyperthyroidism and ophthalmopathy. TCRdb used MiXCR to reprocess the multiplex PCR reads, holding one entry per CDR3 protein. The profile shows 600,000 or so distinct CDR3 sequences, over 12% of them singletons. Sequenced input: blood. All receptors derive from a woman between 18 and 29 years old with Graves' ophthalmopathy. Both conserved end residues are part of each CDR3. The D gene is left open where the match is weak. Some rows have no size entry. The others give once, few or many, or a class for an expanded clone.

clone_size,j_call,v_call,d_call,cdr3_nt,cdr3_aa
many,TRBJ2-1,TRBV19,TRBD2,TGTGCCAGTAACGGACGCGGGAGCTCCTACAATGAGCAGTTCTTC,CASNGRGSSYNEQFF
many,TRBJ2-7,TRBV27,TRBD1,TGTGCCAGCAGGGACAGGGGGCTTACCTACGAGCAGTACTTC,CASRDRGLTYEQYF
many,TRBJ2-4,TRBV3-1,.,TGTGCCAGCAGCCACTTCGGCCGTTCGGCCAAAAACATTCAGTACTTC,CASSHFGRSAKNIQYF
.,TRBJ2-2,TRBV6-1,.,TGTGCCAGCAGGGCGGGCCCAACCGGGGAGCTGTTTTTT,CASRAGPTGELFF
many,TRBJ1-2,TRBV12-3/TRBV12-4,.,TGTGCCACTGATCCTGGGGGCTACACCTTC,CATDPGGYTF
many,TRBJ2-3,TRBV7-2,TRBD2,TGTGCCAGCAGCCGGGACTACCTATCCACAGATACGCAGTATTTT,CASSRDYLSTDTQYF
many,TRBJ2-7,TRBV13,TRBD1,TGTGCCAGCAGCGCGGGACAGGGGGCCACCTACGAGCAGTACTTC,CASSAGQGATYEQYF
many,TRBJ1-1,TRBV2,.,TGTGCCAGCAGTGAAAGGGGACCCAACACTGAAGCTTTCTTT,CASSERGPNTEAFF
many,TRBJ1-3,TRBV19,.,TGTGCCAGTAGTGACTCGAGCTCTGGAAACACCATATATTTT,CASSDSSSGNTIYF
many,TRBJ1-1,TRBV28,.,TGTGCCAGCGGTTGGGAGGGGTTGAACACTGAAGCTTTCTTT,CASGWEGLNTEAFF
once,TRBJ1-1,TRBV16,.,TGTGCCAGCAGTCATGCGGTGGACACTGAAGCTTTCTTT,CASSHAVDTEAFF
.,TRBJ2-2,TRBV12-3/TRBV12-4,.,TGTGCCAGCAACCTGTGGGGGCAGGGCACCGGGGAGCTGTTTTTT,CASNLWGQGTGELFF
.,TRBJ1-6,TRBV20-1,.,TGCAGTGCTAGAGGATACAATTCACCCCTCCACTTT,CSARGYNSPLHF
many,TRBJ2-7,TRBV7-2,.,TGTGCCAGCAGCTCGTACAACTACGAGCAGTACTTC,CASSSYNYEQYF
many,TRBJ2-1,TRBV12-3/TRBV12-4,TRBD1,TGTGCCAGCAGTCCTCCGGGACAGCACTCCTACAATGAGCAGTTCTTC,CASSPPGQHSYNEQFF
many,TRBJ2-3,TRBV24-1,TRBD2,TGTGCCACCAGTGATTTTCGAGGACTAGCGGGAGAAGGTAGCACAGATACGCAGTATTTT,CATSDFRGLAGEGSTDTQYF
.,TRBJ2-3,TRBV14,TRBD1,TGTGCCAGACCGAACGGACAGGGAATTGAAGATACGCAGTATTTT,CARPNGQGIEDTQYF
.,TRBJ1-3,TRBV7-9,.,TGTGCCAGCAGCCTACCGAAGACATCATCTGGAAACACCATATATTTT,CASSLPKTSSGNTIYF
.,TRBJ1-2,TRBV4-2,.,TGTGCCAGCAGCCAAGATTCTCCTGCGGCGAACTATGGCTACACCTTC,CASSQDSPAANYGYTF
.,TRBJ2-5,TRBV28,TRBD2,TGTGCCAGCAGTTTAACAACTAGCGGGAGTGTAGGAGAGACCCAGTACTTC,CASSLTTSGSVGETQYF
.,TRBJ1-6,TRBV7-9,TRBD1,TGTGCCAGCAGCACCCTGACAGGGGGCAGGGCACCCCTCCACTTT,CASSTLTGGRAPLHF
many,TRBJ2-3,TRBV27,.,TGTGCCAGCAGTTTATATAGAGCAAGCAGCACAGATACGCAGTATTTT,CASSLYRASSTDTQYF
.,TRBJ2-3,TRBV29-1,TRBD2,TGCAGCGTTGGGGGGGGACTTACGCAGTATTTT,CSVGGGLTQYF
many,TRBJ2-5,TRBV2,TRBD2,TGTGCCAGCATCCTAGCTGGGCTAGCGGAAGAGACCCAGTACTTC,CASILAGLAEETQYF
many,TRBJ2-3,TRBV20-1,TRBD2,TGCAGTGCTAGTACCCCTAGCGGGAGCCTCATGCAGTATTTT,CSASTPSGSLMQYF
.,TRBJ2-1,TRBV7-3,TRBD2,TGTGCCAGCAGCTTAAGGGGGCCCGGGACTAGCGGGAGGGAAAATGAGCAGTTCTTC,CASSLRGPGTSGRENEQFF
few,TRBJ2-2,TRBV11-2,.,TGTGCCAGCAGTACTGGGGGGATACGTACCGGGGAGCTGTTTTTT,CASSTGGIRTGELFF
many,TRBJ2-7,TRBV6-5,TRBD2,TGTGCCAGCAGTTACCCGGGGGGAACGGCCTACGAGCAGTACTTC,CASSYPGGTAYEQYF
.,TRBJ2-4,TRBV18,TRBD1,TGTGCCAGCTCACCAGTTACAGGGGTAAACATTCAGTACTTC,CASSPVTGVNIQYF
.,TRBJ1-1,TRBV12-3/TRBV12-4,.,TGTGCCAGCAGTCAGTTAGGGGACACTGAAGCTTTCTTT,CASSQLGDTEAFF
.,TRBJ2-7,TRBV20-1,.,TGCAGTGCTAGAGATACGGGTTTCCGAGGCTACGAGCAGTACTTC,CSARDTGFRGYEQYF
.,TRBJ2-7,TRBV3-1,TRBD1,TGTGCCAGCAGGTCCACGGGACAGTCGTTCTACGAGCAGTACTTC,CASRSTGQSFYEQYF
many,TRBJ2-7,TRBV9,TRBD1,TGTGCCAGCAGCCCCTCCCTATCAGGGGGCGAGCAGTACTTC,CASSPSLSGGEQYF
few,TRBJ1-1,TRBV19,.,TGTGCCAGTAGCCCACCCTGGACTGAAGCTTTCTTT,CASSPPWTEAFF
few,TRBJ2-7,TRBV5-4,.,TGTGCCAGCAGCACACGCCCCCGGACGATCGACGAGCAGTACTTC,CASSTRPRTIDEQYF
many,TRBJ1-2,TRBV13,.,TGTGCCAGCAGCCCCGGACGGAAGCTTTATGGCTACACCTTC,CASSPGRKLYGYTF
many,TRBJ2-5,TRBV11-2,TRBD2,TGTGCCAGCAGCTCCCGGACTAGCGAGCAAGAGACCCAGTACTTC,CASSSRTSEQETQYF
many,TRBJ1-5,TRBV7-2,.,TGTGCCAGCAGCACTACCTCCGGCAGGGTTTCGAGCAATCAGCCCCAGCATTTT,CASSTTSGRVSSNQPQHF
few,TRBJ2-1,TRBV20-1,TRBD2,TGCAGTGCTAGGCAAAGCGGGATCTACAATGAGCAGTTCTTC,CSARQSGIYNEQFF
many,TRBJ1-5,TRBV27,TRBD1,TGTGCCAGCAGTGGGGACAGGGGAGGGAGGCAGCCCCAGCATTTT,CASSGDRGGRQPQHF
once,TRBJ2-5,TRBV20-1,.,TGCGGTGCTATCCGGGGAGAAGAGACCCAGTACTTC,CGAIRGEETQYF
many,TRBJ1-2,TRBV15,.,TGTGCCACTAGATCGTCAGGGGTCTATGGCTACACCTTC,CATRSSGVYGYTF
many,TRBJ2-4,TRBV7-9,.,TGTGCCAGCAGCTTAGATGACACATCCTTAAACATTCAGTACTTC,CASSLDDTSLNIQYF
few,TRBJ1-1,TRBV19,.,TGTGCCAGTAGTATAGTGCCGGGGAGGAACACTGAAGCTTTCTTT,CASSIVPGRNTEAFF
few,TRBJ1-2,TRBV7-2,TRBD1,TGTGCCAGCAGCTTTGGACAGGGGGCGGGGTATGGCTACACCTTC,CASSFGQGAGYGYTF
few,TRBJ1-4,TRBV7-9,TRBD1,TGTGCCAGCAGCTCGACAGGGGATTGGGGTGAAAAACTGTTTTTT,CASSSTGDWGEKLFF
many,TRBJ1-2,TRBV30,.,TGTGCCCGAGAAGGTGTCGGGGCGTATGGCTACACCTTC,CAREGVGAYGYTF
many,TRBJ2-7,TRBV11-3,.,TGTGCCAGCAGCTCGGGTCGACAGGGAGGCTACGAGCAGTACTTC,CASSSGRQGGYEQYF
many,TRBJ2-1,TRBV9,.,TGTGCCAGCAGCGTAGGAACCAGTCCCTACAATGAGCAGTTCTTC,CASSVGTSPYNEQFF
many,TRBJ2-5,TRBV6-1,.,TGTGCCGGTCCACACGCGATCGGGACCCAAGAGACCCAGTACTTC,CAGPHAIGTQETQYF